These 18 T cell receptor beta chains share one sample of origin, sequenced in a study of Tregs in tolerant kidney transplant recipients. Mixed chimerism was transient after nonmyeloablative marrow transplants from related graft donors. Sequencing used immunoSEQ multiplex PCR; TCRdb keeps in-frame clones, though not all of them. The data hold 54,000 or so clones, with about 89% observed a single time. The sequenced sample was CD8+ T cells from blood (PBMCs), obtained 24 months after the transplant. These receptors all stem from a human patient who received a combined kidney and bone marrow transplant. A share of the T cells may be of graft donor origin.

V is TRBV11-2 and J is TRBJ2-2; 8 bases match TRBD1. The CDR3 totals 14 residues. Germline CDR1 is SGHAT and CDR2 is FQNNGV. The junction had 4 bases not matched to a gene; V was cut back by 5 bases and J by 5 bases. CDR3 residues: CASSPGGRTGELFF. In nucleotides, the CDR3 is TGTGCCAGCAGCCCAGGGGGCCGGACCGGGGAGCTGTTTTTT. Filled out from reference TRBV11-2 and TRBJ2-2, the complete variable domain reads EAGVAQSPRYKIIEKRQSVAFWCNPISGHATLYWYQQILGQGPKLLIQFQNNGVVDDSQLPKDRFSAERLKGVDSTLKIQPAKLEDSAVYLCASSPGGRTGELFFGEGSRLTVL.

J is TRBJ1-2 and V is TRBV10-2; no clear D gene. In germline, CDR1 is WSHSY, CDR2 SAAADI. This CDR3 spans 17 amino acids. V lost 10 bases to trimming and J lost 4 bases, with 28 bases between them. The CDR3 region has the DNA TGCGCCAACCCTAGCCTGACGTCACAGAGCCGGGGCTATGGCTACACCTTC. It translates to CANPSLTSQSRGYGYTF.

For the CDR3, the DNA is TGTGCCAGCAGCCCCCCACAGGGTTGGTCTGGAAACACCATATATTTT. Amino acids: CASSPPQGWSGNTIYF. The chain is built from TRBV7-9 and TRBJ1-3; a weak D match, TRBD1 (6 bases). This CDR3 region has 16 residues. CDR1 SEHNR and CDR2 FQNEAQ come from the germline V gene (reference sequence). Trimming shortened V by 5 bases and J by 1 base, and 15 bases separated the two germline ends.

This clone was counted a few times. This chain uses TRBV5-6 with TRBJ2-7; 8 bases are a match to TRBD2. The length of the CDR3 is 15 residues. Looked up from germline, CDR1 is SGHDT and CDR2 is YYEEEE. V shed 4 bases and J 6 bases; nucleotides not matched to a gene: 12. The chain's CDR3 is CASSEGRRGDFEQYF. The CDR3 nucleotides are TGTGCCAGCAGCGAGGGGCGGCGGGGGGACTTCGAGCAGTACTTC.

The V call is TRBV7-7, the J call TRBJ2-1; D is perhaps TRBD2 (5 bases). V lost 1 base to trimming and J lost 9 bases, with 10 bases between them. The CDR3 has 13 amino acids. Germline V CDR1 and CDR2: SSHAT, FNYEAQ (reference sequence). Here the CDR3 reads CASSLGIGGEQFF. The DNA of the CDR3 is TGTGCCAGCAGCTTAGGTATTGGAGGTGAGCAGTTCTTC.

The chain has TRBV9 and TRBJ2-1, with a tentative D call TRBD2 (6 bases). V gave up 2 bases and J gave up 5 bases, with 11 bases separating them. The CDR3 spans 14 residues. Germline CDR1 reads SGDLS; CDR2 reads YYNGEE. The CDR3 DNA is TGTGCCAGCAGCGTGGAAGGACTAAACAATGAGCAGTTCTTC. Protein sequence: CASSVEGLNNEQFF.

The genes are TRBV7-2 and TRBJ2-1, with TRBD2 matching over 9 bases. The V gene end was trimmed by 4 bases and the J gene end by 5 bases; junction bases not matched to a gene: 9. This CDR3 is 16 amino acids long. Germline CDR1 is SGHTA and CDR2 is FQGNSA. The DNA of the CDR3 is TGTGCCAGCAGCTCGCGGGGGGGGAGGAGTAACAATGAGCAGTTCTTC. This codes for CASSSRGGRSNNEQFF.

The chain uses TRBV30 and TRBJ1-2; possible D gene TRBD1, 6 bases. This CDR3 has 12 amino acids. Per germline, CDR1 GTSNPN and CDR2 SVGIG (reference sequence). V was cut by 8 bases and J by 1 base, with 11 bases left in between. DNA of the CDR3: TGTGCCCAGAAACAGGGTAACTATGGCTACACCTTC. It specifies CAQKQGNYGYTF. Together with reference TRBV30 and TRBJ1-2, the CDR3 gives the full variable domain: SQTIHQWPATLVQPVGSPLSLECTVEGTSNPNLYWYRQAAGRGLQLLFYSVGIGQISSEVPQNLSASRPQDRQFILSSKKLLLSDSGFYLCAQKQGNYGYTFGSGTRLTVV.

The V call is TRBV10-3, the J call TRBJ2-7; D might be TRBD1 (6 bases). The V end was cut by 8 bases, the J end by 2 bases, with 13 bases between. This CDR3 is 13 amino acids long. Germline V lookup: CDR1 ENHRY, CDR2 SYGVKD. CDR3 nucleotides: TGTGCCATCGGCGCAGGGGAAACCTACGAGCAGTACTTC. Amino acids: CAIGAGETYEQYF.

This clone occurred once. This sequence joins TRBV7-9 and TRBJ1-2; 7 positions agree with TRBD1. V lost 5 bases and J lost 6; bases outside the gene matches: 12. Germline CDR1 SEHNR, CDR2 FQNEAQ (reference sequence). The CDR3 covers 15 residues. CDR3 amino acids: CASSPRPGQKDGYTF. The CDR3 coding sequence is TGTGCCAGCAGCCCCCGGCCGGGACAGAAAGATGGCTACACCTTC.

The chain is built from TRBV13 and TRBJ2-7; weak D call: TRBD2 (6 bases). The CDR3 length is 16 residues. Trimming removed 3 bases from V and 7 bases from J, with 22 bases in between. The germline V gene has CDR1 PRHDT and CDR2 FYEKMQ (reference sequence). CDR3 protein: CASSFLTDYRTGEQYF. Here the CDR3 DNA reads TGTGCCAGCAGCTTCCTTACGGACTACCGAACGGGGGAGCAGTACTTC.

The chain couples TRBV19 to TRBJ2-3, with D perhaps matching TRBD2 (5 bases). V lost 2 bases to trimming and J lost 0 bases, with 12 bases between them. Germline assignment: CDR1 LNHDA and CDR2 SQIVND (reference sequence). The CDR3 is 16 amino acids. The CDR3 spells CASSIRGLDSTDTQYF. The CDR3 bases are TGTGCCAGTAGTATAAGAGGGCTCGACAGCACAGATACGCAGTATTTT.

This clone was seen only once. The genes are TRBV27 and TRBJ2-2; D gene uncertain. The CDR3 has 16 amino acids. The germline gives CDR1 MNHEY, CDR2 SMNVEV (reference sequence). The V end was cut by 3 bases, the J end by 6 bases, with 17 bases between. The CDR3 nucleotides read TGTGCCAGCAGTTTGTTTCAATCGGTAATTGCCGGGGAGCTGTTTTTT. Translated: CASSLFQSVIAGELFF.

This chain uses TRBV19 with TRBJ2-7; 8 bases map to TRBD1. Germline CDR1 LNHDA, CDR2 SQIVND (reference sequence). CDR3 size: 12 residues. The J segment lost 4 bases and the V segment lost 6 bases, leaving 2 bases of the junction unmatched. CDR3 amino acids: CASRTGEYEQYF. In nucleotides, the CDR3 is TGTGCCAGTAGGACAGGGGAGTACGAGCAGTACTTC.

In its sample, this clone was seen once. This chain connects TRBV9 to TRBJ2-1; D is unclear. This CDR3 contains 16 residues. Germline-derived CDR1 and CDR2 are SGDLS and YYNGEE. V gave up 4 bases and J gave up 6 bases, with 20 bases separating them. The CDR3, as DNA: TGTGCCAGCAGCCCCCGCAGTGACTCAATACTCAATGAGCAGTTCTTC. The encoded protein is CASSPRSDSILNEQFF.

The rearrangement links TRBV7-2 to TRBJ1-4; the match to TRBD1 covers 8 bases. Looked up from germline, CDR1 is SGHTA and CDR2 is FQGNSA. This CDR3 is 16 amino acids long. After removal of 3 bases from V and 0 bases from J, the junction contained 3 bases not matched to a gene. CDR3 sequence: CASSLDRVSTNEKLFF. The DNA for the CDR3 is TGTGCCAGCAGCTTGGACAGGGTCTCAACTAATGAAAAACTGTTTTTT.

The rearrangement joins TRBV4-3 to TRBJ2-2; perhaps TRBD1 as D (6 bases). This CDR3 comprises 15 residues. V gave up 5 bases and J gave up 2 bases, with 12 bases separating them. CDR1 and CDR2 (germline): LGHNA, YSLEER. The CDR3 protein is CASSWDTFNTGELFF. In nucleotides, the CDR3 is TGCGCCAGCAGCTGGGACACTTTTAACACCGGGGAGCTGTTTTTT.

V gene TRBV30 combines with J gene TRBJ1-1, with D possibly being TRBD1 (5 bases). With 4 bases removed from V and 0 bases from J, the gap between germline ends came to 12 bases. Germline V CDR1 and CDR2: GTSNPN, SVGIG (reference sequence). The CDR3 consists of 14 residues. The CDR3 DNA is TGTGCCTGGATTGAGGGACTGATGAACACTGAAGCTTTCTTT. Translation gives CAWIEGLMNTEAFF.